This T cell receptor beta chain stems from a study of blood T cells in healthy people across ages. This CDR3 is built from 15 residues. Germline-derived CDR1 and CDR2 are SGHTA and FQGTGA. Trimming cost V 3 bases and J 4 bases, with 15 bases left between them. Together with a sample-barcoded 5' primer, a J-beta primer mix was included in a second PCR lasting 7 to 11 cycles. TCRdb reanalysed the 5' RACE reads using MiXCR and keeps one entry per CDR3 protein. The data contain about 940,000 distinct CDR3 sequences, 48% of them seen just once; the ten biggest clones take up roughly 13%. Donors ranged from roughly 6 to 100 years old and were healthy Caucasians in Russia.

This chain connects TRBV7-3 to TRBJ2-5; D gene ambiguous. Sequencing was carried out using blood. This TCR derives from a man younger than 45 in good health. The DNA for the CDR3 is TGTGCCAGCAGCTTCCCCGGGCCTTTTTCAGAGACCCAGTACTTC. It encodes CASSFPGPFSETQYF.